At least ten counts were recorded for the clone carrying this T cell receptor beta chain. The antigen remains undetermined. The record originates from a study of blood T cells in healthy people across ages. General observations from the study: The CMV status of each donor remained undetermined, and this could have confounded shifts in expanded clonotypes.

The CDR3 is 13 amino acids. Germline loops: CDR1 DFQATT, CDR2 SNEGSKA (reference sequence). V lost 3 bases and J lost 3; bases outside the gene matches: 4. Isolation yielded PBMCs, at least 6.5 million per sample, in every case. Then a second PCR, running about 6 to 12 cycles, was carried out with a sample-barcoded 5' primer and a J-beta primer mix. TCRdb called the 5' RACE reads again in MiXCR, with one record for every CDR3 protein. The repertoire consists of about 1.8 million distinct CDR3 sequences, with 49% occurring once and the leading ten covering around 2.1%. The sample comprised blood. This receptor was obtained from a woman aged 40 to 50 in good health. The chain carries TRBV20-1 and TRBJ2-5; 7 bases fit TRBD1. The CDR3 protein is CSASRQGKETQYF. The CDR3 coding sequence is TGCAGTGCTAGCAGACAGGGCAAAGAGACCCAGTACTTC.